This T cell receptor beta chain was sequenced for a study of cytomegalovirus exposure and HLA in healthy donors. As for the study in general: Caucasian-associated ancestry cluster membership applied to around 80% of some 400 genotyped donors.

PCR involved 60 Vbeta and 13 Jbeta primers. TCRdb's copy holds only in-frame clones and misses some; the assay was immunoSEQ multiplex PCR. The sample shows 200,000 or so clones, over 75% of them seen only once. Germline CDR1 and CDR2: KGHSH and LQKENI. The CDR3 extends over 13 amino acids. Trimming pared 3 bases from V and 4 bases from J, leaving 10 bases between. Notes on this clone: Its target is unknown.

Whole-study findings and limits: The authors excluded some V segments, including TRBV6-2 and TRBV6-3, as indistinguishable. Later analysis showed TCR association rates varying by HLA locus, highest for DRB1 and lowest for HLA-C.

Sequencing used PBMCs. This chain connects TRBV18 to TRBJ2-7; D possibly corresponds to TRBD2 (6 bases). The receptor's source is a girl under two years old in good health and CMV-seronegative. The CDR3 sequence: CASSPGLTYEQYF. For the CDR3, the DNA is TGTGCCAGCTCACCGGGACTTACATACGAGCAGTACTTC.